The rows below give T cell receptor beta chains drawn from one sample of a study of blood T cell repertoires in COVID-19. The table came from immunoSEQ multiplex PCR; TCRdb's copy has only in-frame clones and leaves some out. In the table there are about 190,000 clones, more than 70% of which are singletons. The sequencing sample was made of peripheral blood. The receptors come from a woman older than 75 with active or convalescent COVID-19. Each CDR3 is given with its conserved first and last residue. D genes are given only for firm matches. The size entry is marked missing in some rows and otherwise reads once, few, many or a size class.

clone size: .
J gene: TRBJ2-7
D gene: .
CDR3 length: 12
V gene: TRBV2
CDR3 protein: CASSQGLYEQYF
CDR3 DNA: TGTGCCAGCAGTCAGGGACTCTACGAGCAGTACTTC

clone size: once
J gene: TRBJ1-1
D gene: .
CDR3 length: 13
V gene: TRBV28
CDR3 protein: CASSFTANTEAFF
CDR3 DNA: TGTGCCAGCAGTTTCACAGCGAACACTGAAGCTTTCTTT

clone size: .
J gene: TRBJ2-1
D gene: TRBD1
CDR3 length: 13
V gene: TRBV6-5
CDR3 protein: CASQGASYNEQFF
CDR3 DNA: TGTGCCAGCCAGGGGGCATCCTACAATGAGCAGTTCTTC

clone size: once
J gene: TRBJ2-7
D gene: .
CDR3 length: 14
V gene: TRBV2
CDR3 protein: CASSEGHRTYEQYF
CDR3 DNA: TGTGCCAGCAGTGAGGGACACCGAACCTACGAGCAGTACTTC

clone size: .
J gene: TRBJ2-1
D gene: TRBD2
CDR3 length: 18
V gene: TRBV27
CDR3 protein: CASSLSGTSGFSYNEQFF
CDR3 DNA: TGTGCCAGCAGTTTATCTGGGACTAGCGGGTTCTCCTACAATGAGCAGTTCTTC

clone size: .
J gene: TRBJ1-1
D gene: TRBD1
CDR3 length: 18
V gene: TRBV10-1
CDR3 protein: CASSEPIRQGLRNTEAFF
CDR3 DNA: TGCGCCAGCAGTGAGCCGATAAGACAGGGTTTACGGAACACTGAAGCTTTCTTT

clone size: .
J gene: TRBJ1-4
D gene: .
CDR3 length: 14
V gene: TRBV7-9
CDR3 protein: CASAKDGTDEKLFF
CDR3 DNA: TGTGCCAGCGCCAAAGACGGTACAGATGAAAAACTGTTTTTT

clone size: .
J gene: TRBJ1-1
D gene: .
CDR3 length: 14
V gene: TRBV2
CDR3 protein: CASSPLGQNTEAFF
CDR3 DNA: TGTGCCAGCAGTCCTTTGGGACAGAACACTGAAGCTTTCTTT

clone size: .
J gene: TRBJ1-1
D gene: TRBD1
CDR3 length: 15
V gene: TRBV25-1
CDR3 protein: CASSDPRTGNTEAFF
CDR3 DNA: TGTGCCAGCAGTGACCCACGGACAGGGAACACTGAAGCTTTCTTT

clone size: .
J gene: TRBJ2-2
D gene: TRBD1
CDR3 length: 13
V gene: TRBV10-2
CDR3 protein: CASRTGYTGELFF
CDR3 DNA: TGCGCCAGCAGGACAGGGTACACCGGGGAGCTGTTTTTT

clone size: few
J gene: TRBJ1-3
D gene: .
CDR3 length: 15
V gene: TRBV5-5
CDR3 protein: CASSLYSSSGNTIYF
CDR3 DNA: TGTGCCAGCAGCTTGTACAGCTCCTCTGGAAACACCATATATTTT

clone size: few
J gene: TRBJ1-5
D gene: .
CDR3 length: 16
V gene: TRBV27
CDR3 protein: CASRSFTLHGGGPQHF
CDR3 DNA: TGTGCCAGCAGATCCTTTACACTACACGGCGGCGGGCCCCAGCATTTT

clone size: .
J gene: TRBJ1-3
D gene: .
CDR3 length: 13
V gene: TRBV18
CDR3 protein: CASPLGGPDTIYF
CDR3 DNA: TGTGCCAGCCCCCTCGGAGGCCCGGACACCATATATTTT

clone size: .
J gene: TRBJ2-3
D gene: TRBD1
CDR3 length: 16
V gene: TRBV4-3
CDR3 protein: CASSQDSGQATDTQYF
CDR3 DNA: TGCGCCAGCAGCCAAGATAGTGGACAGGCAACAGATACGCAGTATTTT

clone size: .
J gene: TRBJ1-2
D gene: .
CDR3 length: 14
V gene: TRBV18
CDR3 protein: CASSQAQGYYGYTF
CDR3 DNA: TGTGCCAGCTCACAAGCGCAGGGGTACTATGGCTACACCTTC

clone size: .
J gene: TRBJ1-2
D gene: TRBD1
CDR3 length: 14
V gene: TRBV3-1/TRBV3-2
CDR3 protein: CASSPRGQGEGYTF
CDR3 DNA: TGTGCCAGCAGCCCCCGGGGACAGGGGGAGGGCTACACCTTC

clone size: .
J gene: TRBJ2-7
D gene: .
CDR3 length: 13
V gene: TRBV7-9
CDR3 protein: CASSLSLVSEQYF
CDR3 DNA: TGTGCCAGCAGCTTATCTCTAGTATCCGAGCAGTACTTC

clone size: few
J gene: TRBJ1-2
D gene: TRBD1
CDR3 length: 15
V gene: TRBV5-4
CDR3 protein: CASSLENRGSYGYTF
CDR3 DNA: TGTGCCAGCAGCTTGGAAAACAGGGGGTCGTATGGCTACACCTTC

clone size: once
J gene: TRBJ2-3
D gene: .
CDR3 length: 15
V gene: TRBV11-2
CDR3 protein: CASSLTALGLPTQYF
CDR3 DNA: TGTGCCAGCAGCTTGACCGCCTTGGGCCTCCCCACGCAGTATTTT

clone size: .
J gene: TRBJ2-6
D gene: .
CDR3 length: 15
V gene: TRBV7-9
CDR3 protein: CASSSTNSGANVLTF
CDR3 DNA: TGTGCCAGCAGCTCCACAAACTCTGGGGCCAACGTCCTGACTTTC

clone size: .
J gene: TRBJ1-3
D gene: TRBD1
CDR3 length: 17
V gene: TRBV4-1
CDR3 protein: CARPTGRTPSSGNTIYF
CDR3 DNA: TGCGCCAGGCCGACAGGGAGAACCCCAAGCTCTGGAAACACCATATATTTT

clone size: .
J gene: TRBJ2-7
D gene: .
CDR3 length: 12
V gene: TRBV7-9
CDR3 protein: CASSRPGSEQYF
CDR3 DNA: TGTGCCAGCAGCCGTCCGGGGTCCGAGCAGTACTTC

clone size: .
J gene: TRBJ1-5
D gene: TRBD1
CDR3 length: 15
V gene: TRBV28
CDR3 protein: CASSPDRGTNQPQHF
CDR3 DNA: TGTGCCAGCAGTCCGGACAGGGGGACCAATCAGCCCCAGCATTTT

clone size: many
J gene: TRBJ1-5
D gene: TRBD1
CDR3 length: 15
V gene: TRBV5-1
CDR3 protein: CASSLATGVNQPQHF
CDR3 DNA: TGCGCCAGCAGCTTGGCTACAGGGGTCAATCAGCCCCAGCATTTT

clone size: few
J gene: TRBJ1-1
D gene: .
CDR3 length: 14
V gene: TRBV27
CDR3 protein: CASSFPGSYTEAFF
CDR3 DNA: TGTGCCAGCAGTTTTCCAGGGTCCTACACTGAAGCTTTCTTT

clone size: .
J gene: TRBJ2-2
D gene: .
CDR3 length: 16
V gene: TRBV5-1
CDR3 protein: CASSLQVLGSTGELFF
CDR3 DNA: TGCGCCAGCAGCTTGCAGGTACTGGGTAGCACCGGGGAGCTGTTTTTT

clone size: .
J gene: TRBJ1-5
D gene: TRBD1
CDR3 length: 17
V gene: TRBV6-6
CDR3 protein: CASSQDREGISNQPQHF
CDR3 DNA: TGTGCCAGCAGTCAGGACAGGGAGGGAATTAGCAATCAGCCCCAGCATTTT

clone size: .
J gene: TRBJ2-7
D gene: TRBD1
CDR3 length: 14
V gene: TRBV6-6
CDR3 protein: CASSYGTGGYEQYF
CDR3 DNA: TGTGCCAGCAGTTATGGGACAGGGGGTTACGAGCAGTACTTC

clone size: .
J gene: TRBJ1-1
D gene: .
CDR3 length: 13
V gene: TRBV20-1
CDR3 protein: CSASSGLNTEAFF
CDR3 DNA: TGCAGTGCTAGTAGCGGTTTGAACACTGAAGCTTTCTTT

clone size: .
J gene: TRBJ2-1
D gene: .
CDR3 length: 15
V gene: TRBV4-3
CDR3 protein: CASSEDSSFYNEQFF
CDR3 DNA: TGCGCCAGCAGCGAGGACAGCTCCTTTTACAATGAGCAGTTCTTC

clone size: .
J gene: TRBJ2-2
D gene: TRBD1
CDR3 length: 18
V gene: TRBV5-6
CDR3 protein: CASRQDLGQRPATGELFF
CDR3 DNA: TGTGCCAGCAGGCAAGATCTGGGACAGAGGCCAGCCACCGGGGAGCTGTTTTTT

clone size: few
J gene: TRBJ2-3
D gene: TRBD2
CDR3 length: 14
V gene: TRBV4-3
CDR3 protein: CASSQANGGDTQYF
CDR3 DNA: TGCGCCAGCAGCCAGGCCAACGGGGGGGATACGCAGTATTTT

clone size: .
J gene: TRBJ2-5
D gene: TRBD1
CDR3 length: 14
V gene: TRBV6-5
CDR3 protein: CASRLVTGQETQYF
CDR3 DNA: TGTGCCAGCAGGTTAGTGACAGGGCAAGAGACCCAGTACTTC

clone size: .
J gene: TRBJ1-2
D gene: .
CDR3 length: 13
V gene: TRBV24-1
CDR3 protein: CATSEDRFYGYTF
CDR3 DNA: TGTGCCACCAGTGAGGACAGATTCTATGGCTACACCTTC

clone size: .
J gene: TRBJ2-1
D gene: TRBD1
CDR3 length: 13
V gene: TRBV5-8
CDR3 protein: CASTTGGYNEQFF
CDR3 DNA: TGTGCCAGCACGACAGGGGGCTACAATGAGCAGTTCTTC

clone size: .
J gene: TRBJ1-2
D gene: .
CDR3 length: 14
V gene: TRBV10-2
CDR3 protein: CASSEPWAGKGYTF
CDR3 DNA: TGCGCCAGCAGTGAACCCTGGGCAGGAAAAGGCTACACCTTC

clone size: few
J gene: TRBJ2-5
D gene: .
CDR3 length: 17
V gene: TRBV15
CDR3 protein: CATSRGAGRSFQETQYF
CDR3 DNA: TGTGCCACCAGCAGAGGGGCAGGGCGGAGCTTCCAAGAGACCCAGTACTTC